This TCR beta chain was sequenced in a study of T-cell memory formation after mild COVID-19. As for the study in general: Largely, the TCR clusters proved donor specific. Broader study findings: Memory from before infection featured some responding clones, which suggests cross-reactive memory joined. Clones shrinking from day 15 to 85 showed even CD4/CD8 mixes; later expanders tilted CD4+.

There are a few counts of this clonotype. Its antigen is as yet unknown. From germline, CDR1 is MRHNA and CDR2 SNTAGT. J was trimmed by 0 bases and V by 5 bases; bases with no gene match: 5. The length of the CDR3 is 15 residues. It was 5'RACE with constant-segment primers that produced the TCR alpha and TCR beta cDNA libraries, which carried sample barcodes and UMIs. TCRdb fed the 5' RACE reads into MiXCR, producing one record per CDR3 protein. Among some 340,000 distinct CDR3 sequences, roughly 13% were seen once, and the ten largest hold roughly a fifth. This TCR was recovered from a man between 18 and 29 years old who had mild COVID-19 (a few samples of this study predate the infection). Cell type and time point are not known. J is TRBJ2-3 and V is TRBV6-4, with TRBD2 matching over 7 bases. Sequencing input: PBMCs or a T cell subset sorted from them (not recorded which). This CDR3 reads CASSPLGGSTDTQYF. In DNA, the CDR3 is TGTGCCAGCAGTCCCTTGGGGGGGAGCACAGATACGCAGTATTTT.